Listed below are T cell receptor beta chains from one sample, sequenced in a study of early T cells in non-severe SARS-CoV-2 infection. Using its own MiXCR run on the 5' RACE reads, TCRdb lists one record per CDR3 protein. The sample lists 50,000 to 65,000 distinct CDR3 sequences, around 12% occurring once. The sample comprised whole blood. The source of these receptors is an adult who was a healthcare worker with PCR-confirmed SARS-CoV-2 infection or an uninfected control (not recorded which). CDR3s include the opening cysteine and the closing phenylalanine or tryptophan. D genes are given only for firm matches. Clone size is given for some rows only: seen once, a few or many times, or a class if the clone is expanded.

D gene: NA; J gene: TRBJ2-5; clone size: NA; V gene: TRBV7-8; CDR3 DNA: TGTGCCAGCAGCTTAGCGGGGGAGACCCAGTACTTC; CDR3 protein: CASSLAGETQYF
D gene: TRBD2; J gene: TRBJ2-3; clone size: many; V gene: TRBV7-2; CDR3 DNA: TGTGCCAGCAGCCAACGGGGGGGCCGGGCAGATACGCAGTATTTT; CDR3 protein: CASSQRGGRADTQYF
D gene: NA; J gene: TRBJ1-5; clone size: NA; V gene: TRBV19; CDR3 DNA: TGTGCCAGTAGCGCGGGTGGCCAGCCCCAGCATTTT; CDR3 protein: CASSAGGQPQHF
D gene: TRBD2; J gene: TRBJ2-2; clone size: few; V gene: TRBV12-3/TRBV12-4; CDR3 DNA: TGTGCCAGCAGTGGCGGGGGGGCCCCCGGCGGGGAGCTGTTTTTT; CDR3 protein: CASSGGGAPGGELFF
D gene: NA; J gene: TRBJ2-1; clone size: many; V gene: TRBV7-6; CDR3 DNA: TGTGCCAGCAGCTCCCTAGCTGGGTCCTACAATGAGCAGTTCTTC; CDR3 protein: CASSSLAGSYNEQFF
D gene: TRBD1; J gene: TRBJ1-1; clone size: many; V gene: TRBV27; CDR3 DNA: TGTGCCAGCAGTAAGGACAGGGGGCAAGATACTGAAGCTTTCTTT; CDR3 protein: CASSKDRGQDTEAFF
D gene: NA; J gene: TRBJ2-3; clone size: many; V gene: TRBV5-1; CDR3 DNA: TGCGCCAGCAGCTTGGGCCGGGCAGATACGCAGTATTTT; CDR3 protein: CASSLGRADTQYF
D gene: NA; J gene: TRBJ1-3; clone size: many; V gene: TRBV30; CDR3 DNA: TGTGCCTGGAGGGACAGTGGAAACACCATATATTTT; CDR3 protein: CAWRDSGNTIYF
D gene: NA; J gene: TRBJ1-1; clone size: medium-sized; V gene: TRBV25-1; CDR3 DNA: TGTGCCAGCACTTCGTACAACACTGAAGCTTTCTTT; CDR3 protein: CASTSYNTEAFF
D gene: NA; J gene: TRBJ1-4; clone size: few; V gene: TRBV18; CDR3 DNA: TGTGCCAGCTCACCCCCCGGTGAAAAACTGTTTTTT; CDR3 protein: CASSPPGEKLFF
D gene: NA; J gene: TRBJ1-6; clone size: many; V gene: TRBV3-1; CDR3 DNA: TGTGCCAGCAGTCGGGTTGGCCTTTCTGAAGTGTCACCCCTCCACTTT; CDR3 protein: CASSRVGLSEVSPLHF
D gene: NA; J gene: TRBJ2-1; clone size: many; V gene: TRBV7-2; CDR3 DNA: TGTGCCAGCAGCTTACCTGTGGAGAATGAGCAGTTCTTC; CDR3 protein: CASSLPVENEQFF
D gene: TRBD1; J gene: TRBJ1-1; clone size: few; V gene: TRBV20-1; CDR3 DNA: TGCAGTGCTCCGGGACAGGGGGCTTACACTGAAGCTTTCTTT; CDR3 protein: CSAPGQGAYTEAFF
D gene: TRBD2; J gene: TRBJ2-1; clone size: few; V gene: TRBV9; CDR3 DNA: TGTGCCAGCAGCGTAGACGGGAGGCTCGGCTTTCGCGAGCAGTTCTTC; CDR3 protein: CASSVDGRLGFREQFF
D gene: NA; J gene: TRBJ2-5; clone size: NA; V gene: TRBV18; CDR3 DNA: TGTGCCAGCTCACCCAGGGAGGCCCTGGGTGAGACCCAGTACTTC; CDR3 protein: CASSPREALGETQYF
D gene: NA; J gene: TRBJ2-7; clone size: NA; V gene: TRBV20-1; CDR3 DNA: TGCAGTGCTAGCGCCAGGTCACAGGGCGCCTACGAGCAGTACTTC; CDR3 protein: CSASARSQGAYEQYF
D gene: NA; J gene: TRBJ1-1; clone size: few; V gene: TRBV30; CDR3 DNA: TGTGCCTGGAGTGTAGGCGGTGCTGAAGCTTTCTTT; CDR3 protein: CAWSVGGAEAFF